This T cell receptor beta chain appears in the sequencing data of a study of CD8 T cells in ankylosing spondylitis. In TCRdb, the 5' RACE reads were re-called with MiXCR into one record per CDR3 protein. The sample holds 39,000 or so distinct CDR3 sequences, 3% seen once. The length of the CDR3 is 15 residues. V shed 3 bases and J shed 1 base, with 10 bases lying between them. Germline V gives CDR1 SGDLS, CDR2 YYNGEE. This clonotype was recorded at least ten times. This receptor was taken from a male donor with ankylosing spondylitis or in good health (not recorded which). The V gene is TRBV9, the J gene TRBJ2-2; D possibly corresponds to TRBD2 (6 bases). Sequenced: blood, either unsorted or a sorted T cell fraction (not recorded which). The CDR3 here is CASSGPGLNTGELFF. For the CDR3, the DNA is TGTGCCAGCAGCGGCCCGGGACTGAACACCGGGGAGCTGTTTTTT.